The T cell receptor beta chain under discussion was sequenced for a study of blood T cell repertoires in COVID-19. Study in general: The United States, Italy and Spain supplied acute and convalescent COVID-19 samples. Sources were T cells, B-cell-depleted T cells, or PBMCs; the material itself was cDNA or gDNA.

Participant ages covered about 18 to 95 years across about two dozen US areas. Clinical history reported by participants formed the basis on which cohorts were assigned. Clones were sequenced by immunoSEQ multiplex PCR, and TCRdb holds only the in-frame ones, with some missing. The sample includes some 300,000 clones, about 89% seen only once; the top ten take 1.7%. V was clipped by 6 bases and J by 0 bases; unmatched bases: 7. Looked up from germline, CDR1 is LNHDA and CDR2 is SQIVND (reference sequence). The CDR3 spans 16 residues. This chain uses TRBV19 with TRBJ2-7; TRBD2 aligns across 11 bases. Sample: PBMCs or T cells enriched from blood (not recorded which). This clonotype was obtained from a woman aged 40 to 55 who had recovered from COVID-19. CDR3 amino acids: CASSPIAGGSSYEQYF. CDR3 coding DNA: TGTGCCAGTAGCCCTATAGCGGGAGGGAGCTCCTACGAGCAGTACTTC. The whole variable domain, filled in from reference TRBV19 and TRBJ2-7, reads DGGITQSPKYLFRKEGQNVTLSCEQNLNHDAMYWYRQDPGQGLRLIYYSQIVNDFQKGDIAEGYSVSREKKESFPLTVTSAQKNPTAFYLCASSPIAGGSSYEQYFGPGTRLTVT.